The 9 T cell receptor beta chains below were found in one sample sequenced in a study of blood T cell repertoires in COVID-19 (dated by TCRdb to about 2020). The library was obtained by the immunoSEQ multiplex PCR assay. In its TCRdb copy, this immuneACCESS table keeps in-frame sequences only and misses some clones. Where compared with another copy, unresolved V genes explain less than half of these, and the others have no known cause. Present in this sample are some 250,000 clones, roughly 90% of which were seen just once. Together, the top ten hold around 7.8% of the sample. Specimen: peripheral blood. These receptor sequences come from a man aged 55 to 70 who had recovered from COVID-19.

This CDR3 is CATSDRTGTGLRDGYTF. As DNA, the CDR3 is TGTGCCACCAGTGATAGGACCGGGACAGGGCTAAGGGATGGCTACACCTTC. The J gene is TRBJ1-2, the V gene TRBV24-1; 9 nucleotides match TRBD1. The CDR3 covers 17 residues. Germline V CDR1 and CDR2: KGHDR, SFDVKD. Unmatched junction bases numbered 13, after V lost 3 bases and J lost 6 bases.

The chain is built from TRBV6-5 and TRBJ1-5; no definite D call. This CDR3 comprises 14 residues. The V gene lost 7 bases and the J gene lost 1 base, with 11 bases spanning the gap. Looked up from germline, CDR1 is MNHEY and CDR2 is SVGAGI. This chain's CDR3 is CASMEGTSNQPQHF. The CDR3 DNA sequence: TGTGCCAGCATGGAGGGCACAAGCAATCAGCCCCAGCATTTT.

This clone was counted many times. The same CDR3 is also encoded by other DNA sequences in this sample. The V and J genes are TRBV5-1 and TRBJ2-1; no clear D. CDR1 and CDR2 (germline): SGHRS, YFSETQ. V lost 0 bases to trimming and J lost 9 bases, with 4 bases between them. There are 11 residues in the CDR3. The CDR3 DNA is TGCGCCAGCAGCTTGGATCGTGAGCAGTTCTTC. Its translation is CASSLDREQFF.

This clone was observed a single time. CDR3 residues: CSGKTGSPEAFF. The CDR3 DNA reads TGCAGCGGCAAGACAGGATCTCCTGAAGCTTTCTTT. The chain links TRBV29-1 to TRBJ1-1; a weak D match, TRBD1 (6 bases). Germline values: CDR1 SQVTM, CDR2 ANQGSEA. This CDR3 comprises 12 residues. V gave up 7 bases and J gave up 6 bases, with 15 bases separating them.

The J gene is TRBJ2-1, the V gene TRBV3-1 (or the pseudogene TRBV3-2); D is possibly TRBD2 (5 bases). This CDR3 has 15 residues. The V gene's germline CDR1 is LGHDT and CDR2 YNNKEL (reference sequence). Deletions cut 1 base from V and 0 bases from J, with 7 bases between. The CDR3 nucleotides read TGTGCCAGCAGCCAAGTCGCGGGCTCCTACAATGAGCAGTTCTTC. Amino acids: CASSQVAGSYNEQFF.

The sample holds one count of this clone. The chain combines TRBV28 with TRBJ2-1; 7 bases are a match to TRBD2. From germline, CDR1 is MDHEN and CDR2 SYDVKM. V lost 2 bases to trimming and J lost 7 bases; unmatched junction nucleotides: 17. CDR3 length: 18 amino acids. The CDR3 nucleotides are TGTGCCAGCAGTTTAGGGGGGGGAAGAGGGCTTTGGGTGAATGAGCAGTTCTTC. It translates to CASSLGGGRGLWVNEQFF. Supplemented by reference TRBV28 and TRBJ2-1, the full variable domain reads DVKVTQSSRYLVKRTGEKVFLECVQDMDHENMFWYRQDPGLGLRLIYFSYDVKMKEKGDIPEGYSVSREKKERFSLILESASTNQTSMYLCASSLGGGRGLWVNEQFFGPGTRLTVL.

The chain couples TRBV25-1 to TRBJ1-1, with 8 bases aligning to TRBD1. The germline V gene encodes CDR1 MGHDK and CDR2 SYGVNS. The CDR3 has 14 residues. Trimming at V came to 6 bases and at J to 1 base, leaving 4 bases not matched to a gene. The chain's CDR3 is CASRPRGRNTEAFF. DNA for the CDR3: TGTGCCAGCAGACCCAGGGGGCGGAACACTGAAGCTTTCTTT.

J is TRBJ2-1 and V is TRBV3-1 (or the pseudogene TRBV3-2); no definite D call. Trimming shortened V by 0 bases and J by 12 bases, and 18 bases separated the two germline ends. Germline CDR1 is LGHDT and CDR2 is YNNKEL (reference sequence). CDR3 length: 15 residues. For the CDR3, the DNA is TGTGCCAGCAGCCAAGATTGGGCCCCAAAATCGCCGCAGTTCTTC. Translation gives CASSQDWAPKSPQFF.

CDR3 amino acids: CASRETGAQETQYF. The CDR3 nucleotides are TGTGCCAGCAGGGAGACAGGGGCACAAGAGACCCAGTACTTC. The chain couples TRBV2 to TRBJ2-5, with 8 bases aligning to TRBD1. The CDR3 spans 14 residues. From germline, CDR1 is SNHLY and CDR2 FYNNEI. J was trimmed by 2 bases and V by 6 bases; bases with no gene match: 5.